Following are 24 T cell receptor beta chains from one sample sequenced in a study of blood T cell repertoires in COVID-19. Profiled with immunoSEQ multiplex PCR; TCRdb holds only in-frame clones, not every one. The sample includes approximately 360,000 clones, around 87% of them seen just once. Sequenced sample: PBMCs or T cells enriched from blood (not recorded which). The receptor source for this set is a man in his forties or fifties in a cohort exposed to, infected with or recovered from COVID-19 (not recorded which).

The genes are TRBV7-6 and TRBJ2-5, with 9 nucleotides matching TRBD1. The CDR3 runs 15 residues. The V and J ends lost 5 bases and 2 bases, in that order; junction bases with no gene match: 6. The V gene's germline CDR1 is SGHVS and CDR2 FNYEAQ. The CDR3 region has the DNA TGTGCCAGCAGCCACGGACAGGGGATACAAGAGACCCAGTACTTC. Translation gives CASSHGQGIQETQYF.

The rearrangement joins TRBV18 to TRBJ1-6, with 9 bases that match TRBD1. V gave up 0 bases and J gave up 8 bases; unmatched junction bases: 2. The CDR3 length is 15 residues. Germline CDR1 KGHSH, CDR2 LQKENI. The CDR3 nucleotides are TGTGCCAGCTCACCACCGGGACAGGGACATTCACCCCTCCACTTT. Protein product: CASSPPGQGHSPLHF.

This chain joins TRBV28 and TRBJ1-5, with D possibly matching TRBD1 (5 bases). V lost 3 bases, J lost 0 bases, and 9 bases lay in between. In germline, CDR1 is MDHEN, CDR2 SYDVKM. The CDR3 spans 15 residues. CDR3 amino acids: CASSFRANSNQPQHF. The CDR3 DNA follows: TGTGCCAGCAGTTTCAGGGCTAATAGCAATCAGCCCCAGCATTTT.

The rearrangement joins TRBV11-2 to TRBJ2-3; D might be TRBD1 (6 bases). The CDR3 totals 17 residues. The germline V and J ends were trimmed by 5 bases and 4 bases, with 22 bases remaining between them. Germline-derived CDR1 and CDR2 are SGHAT and FQNNGV. CDR3 region: CASSLPQGSWRPDTQYF. Here the CDR3 DNA reads TGTGCCAGCAGCCTACCACAGGGATCTTGGCGGCCAGATACGCAGTATTTT.

Remarks on this clone: This CDR3 is also generated by other DNA sequences in the sample. The V call is TRBV19, the J call TRBJ2-5; possibly TRBD1 for D (5 bases). Trimming removed 4 bases from V and 2 bases from J, with 8 bases in between. In germline, CDR1 is LNHDA, CDR2 SQIVND (reference sequence). This CDR3 spans 13 amino acids. Here the CDR3 DNA reads TGTGCCAGTAGTAGGGGCCAGCAAGAGACCCAGTACTTC. It translates to CASSRGQQETQYF.

The chain joins TRBV3-1 (or the pseudogene TRBV3-2) to TRBJ2-1; 11 bases fit TRBD2. The CDR3 length is 15 residues. From germline, CDR1 is LGHDT and CDR2 YNNKEL (reference sequence). With V trimmed by 4 bases and J by 7 bases, 6 bases remained unmatched. The CDR3 coding sequence is TGTGCCAGCAGCCTACTAGCGGGAGTTCGGAATGAGCAGTTCTTC. This sequence encodes CASSLLAGVRNEQFF.

The J gene is TRBJ2-1, the V gene TRBV7-9; 8 bases map to TRBD2. This CDR3 spans 16 amino acids. Germline CDR1 SEHNR, CDR2 FQNEAQ (reference sequence). The V gene end was trimmed by 4 bases and the J gene end by 6 bases; junction bases not matched to a gene: 11. The CDR3 DNA follows: TGTGCCAGCAGCTACCGAATAGCGGGATCGAGCAATGAGCAGTTCTTC. Amino acid sequence: CASSYRIAGSSNEQFF.

The rearrangement joins TRBV3-1 (or the pseudogene TRBV3-2) to TRBJ2-3; 8 bases agree with TRBD2. The CDR3 loop spans 15 amino acids. Germline-derived CDR1 and CDR2 are LGHDT and YNNKEL (reference sequence). V was clipped by 1 base and J by 2 bases; unmatched bases: 2. The CDR3 loop is CASSQAGGSTDTQYF. The CDR3 DNA reads as TGTGCCAGCAGCCAAGCGGGAGGGTCCACAGATACGCAGTATTTT.

The chain carries TRBV18 and TRBJ1-6; D perhaps matches TRBD1 (5 bases). Looked up from germline, CDR1 is KGHSH and CDR2 is LQKENI. The CDR3 contains 14 residues. Trimming pared 3 bases from V and 7 bases from J, leaving 10 bases between. The CDR3 DNA is TGTGCCAGCTCACCGGGGCAGACCAATTCACCCCTCCACTTT. Translated, it gives CASSPGQTNSPLHF.

About this clone itself: This CDR3 is also generated by other DNA sequences in the sample. The chain joins TRBV7-2 to TRBJ1-5, with D perhaps matching TRBD1 (6 bases). Germline CDR1 reads SGHTA; CDR2 reads FQGNSA. The V end was cut by 3 bases, the J end by 3 bases, with 12 bases between. The CDR3 covers 15 residues. The CDR3 nucleotides read TGTGCCAGCAGCTTGGTGGGGGCCTCCAATCAGCCCCAGCATTTT. This gives the protein CASSLVGASNQPQHF. Looking up the rest from reference TRBV7-2 and TRBJ1-5 gives the full variable domain: GAGVSQSPSNKVTEKGKDVELRCDPISGHTALYWYRQSLGQGLEFLIYFQGNSAPDKSGLPSDRFSAERTGGSVSTLTIQRTQQEDSAVYLCASSLVGASNQPQHFGDGTRLSIL.

J is TRBJ2-1 and V is TRBV5-4; D is perhaps TRBD1 (6 bases). CDR3 length equals 13 residues. V was pared by 0 bases and J by 7 bases, with 8 bases between. Germline V gene lookup returns CDR1 SGHNT and CDR2 YYREEE (reference sequence). Here the CDR3 reads CASSLGQENEQFF. The CDR3 DNA sequence: TGTGCCAGCAGCTTGGGACAGGAGAATGAGCAGTTCTTC. The complete variable domain, with remaining parts taken from reference TRBV5-4 and TRBJ2-1, reads ETGVTQSPTHLIKTRGQQVTLRCSSQSGHNTVSWYQQALGQGPQFIFQYYREEENGRGNFPPRFSGLQFPNYSSELNVNALELDDSALYLCASSLGQENEQFFGPGTRLTVL.

J is TRBJ2-5 and V is TRBV7-9; tentative D call: TRBD1 (5 bases). This CDR3 has 13 residues. The germline V gene has CDR1 SEHNR and CDR2 FQNEAQ (reference sequence). The ends were cut back, 4 bases at V and 5 bases at J, with 11 bases in the middle. The CDR3 DNA sequence: TGTGCCAGCAGCTCGGCAGGGTTTGAGACCCAGTACTTC. Residues: CASSSAGFETQYF.

This sequence joins TRBV5-1 and TRBJ2-1; TRBD1 matches 9 bases. The V gene end was trimmed by 4 bases and the J gene end by 1 base; junction bases not matched to a gene: 9. The germline gives CDR1 SGHRS, CDR2 YFSETQ. The CDR3 contains 17 residues. The CDR3: CASSPPGQGTSYNEQFF. CDR3 nucleotide sequence: TGCGCCAGCAGCCCACCGGGACAGGGAACGTCCTACAATGAGCAGTTCTTC. Together with reference TRBV5-1 and TRBJ2-1, the CDR3 gives the full variable domain: KAGVTQTPRYLIKTRGQQVTLSCSPISGHRSVSWYQQTPGQGLQFLFEYFSETQRNKGNFPGRFSGRQFSNSRSEMNVSTLELGDSALYLCASSPPGQGTSYNEQFFGPGTRLTVL.

This clone was observed a single time. This chain connects TRBV3-1 (or the pseudogene TRBV3-2) to TRBJ2-2, with TRBD2 as a possible D gene (7 bases). Germline lookup yields CDR1 LGHDT and CDR2 YNNKEL (reference sequence). With 4 bases removed from V and 0 bases from J, the gap between germline ends came to 9 bases. The length of the CDR3 is 15 residues. The CDR3 nucleotides are TGTGCCAGCAGCCGCGGGGGCCCGAACACCGGGGAGCTGTTTTTT. Translation gives CASSRGGPNTGELFF.

This chain links TRBV3-1 (or the pseudogene TRBV3-2) with TRBJ1-3; D is perhaps TRBD1 (6 bases). Trimming left V 1 base short and J 0 bases short, with 10 bases between. Germline V gene lookup returns CDR1 LGHDT and CDR2 YNNKEL (reference sequence). The length of the CDR3 is 16 residues. CDR3 DNA sequence: TGTGCCAGCAGCCAAGGGGGGCCCCGCTCTGGAAACACCATATATTTT. Protein sequence: CASSQGGPRSGNTIYF.

The rearrangement links TRBV3-1 (or the pseudogene TRBV3-2) to TRBJ2-3, with no clear D. Trimming removed 0 bases at V and 3 bases at J, with 13 bases between. CDR1 LGHDT and CDR2 YNNKEL come from the germline V gene (reference sequence). The CDR3 length is 16 residues. CDR3 region: CASSQDPYQRTDTQYF. The CDR3, as DNA: TGTGCCAGCAGCCAAGATCCTTACCAGAGGACAGATACGCAGTATTTT.

The chain is built from TRBV4-1 and TRBJ1-5; possibly TRBD1 for D (6 bases). CDR1 and CDR2 from the germline V gene are MGHRA and YSYEKL. CDR3 length: 13 amino acids. Trimming cost V 4 bases and J 4 bases, with 8 bases left between them. The CDR3 DNA reads as TGCGCCAGCAGCCGAGACAGGAATCAGCCCCAGCATTTT. This codes for CASSRDRNQPQHF.

The chain has TRBV9 and TRBJ2-7; a possible D gene is TRBD2 (5 bases). V was pared by 0 bases and J by 0 bases, with 7 bases between. Germline lookup yields CDR1 SGDLS and CDR2 YYNGEE. This CDR3 has 14 amino acids. CDR3 protein: CASSVGGLSYEQYF. As DNA, the CDR3 is TGTGCCAGCAGCGTAGGTGGACTCTCCTACGAGCAGTACTTC. The full variable domain, in which reference TRBV9 and TRBJ2-7 provide the parts outside the CDR3, is DSGVTQTPKHLITATGQRVTLRCSPRSGDLSVYWYQQSLDQGLQFLIQYYNGEERAKGNILERFSAQQFPDLHSELNLSSLELGDSALYFCASSVGGLSYEQYFGPGTRLTVT.

The chain couples TRBV6-5 to TRBJ2-5; a possible D gene is TRBD1 (6 bases). V lost 2 bases and J lost 7, with 17 bases in between. The CDR3 has 15 amino acids. Germline V lookup: CDR1 MNHEY, CDR2 SVGAGI. This CDR3 is CASSYGAGLGGTQYF. The CDR3 DNA reads TGTGCCAGCAGTTACGGGGCAGGGCTAGGGGGGACCCAGTACTTC.

The CDR3 nucleotides are TGCGCCAGCAGTGAGTCGGGCAGAGGGGAGCAGTACTTC. Translated, it gives CASSESGRGEQYF. V usage is TRBV10-1 and J usage is TRBJ2-7; tentative D call: TRBD2 (5 bases). CDR3 length: 13 amino acids. Germline loops: CDR1 WNHNN, CDR2 SYGVQD (reference sequence). V lost 0 bases to trimming and J lost 7 bases, with 10 bases between them.

This chain connects TRBV27 to TRBJ1-6, with 7 bases lining up with TRBD1. The CDR3 extends over 18 amino acids. Germline loops: CDR1 MNHEY, CDR2 SMNVEV (reference sequence). Trimming cost V 5 bases and J 7 bases; bases outside gene matches: 17. The CDR3 DNA reads as TGTGCCAGCAGTCCCAAACCTACTGGGACAGCCGCGAATTCACCCCTCCACTTT. It is translated as CASSPKPTGTAANSPLHF.

V usage is TRBV5-1 and J usage is TRBJ2-3; 10 nucleotides align to TRBD2. Losses at the gene ends were 4 bases for V and 0 bases for J; bases not matched to a gene: 14. This CDR3 contains 19 residues. Germline V lookup: CDR1 SGHRS, CDR2 YFSETQ. The CDR3 protein is CASSQIPGTSDSSTDTQYF. The CDR3 nucleotides are TGCGCCAGCAGCCAGATCCCCGGGACTAGCGACTCTAGCACAGATACGCAGTATTTT.

V and J are TRBV29-1 and TRBJ2-1; the match to TRBD2 covers 11 bases. V was clipped by 3 bases and J by 9 bases; unmatched bases: 10. The CDR3 sequence is 15 residues long. Germline lookup yields CDR1 SQVTM and CDR2 ANQGSEA. For the CDR3, the DNA is TGCAGCGTTGAGTTGGGTTTAGCGGGAGGGACTGAGCAGTTCTTC. Protein product: CSVELGLAGGTEQFF.

The chain joins TRBV19 to TRBJ2-2; the D is unclear. The germline V gene encodes CDR1 LNHDA and CDR2 SQIVND (reference sequence). Trimming stripped 6 bases from V and 7 bases from J, with 9 bases between. The CDR3 is 12 residues long. CDR3 residues: CASSLGIGELFF. DNA of the CDR3: TGTGCCAGTAGCCTAGGTATCGGGGAGCTGTTTTTT.